The present entry profiles one TCR beta chain with its context. The antigen remains unidentified. These data originate in a study of CD4 T cells in relation to SARS-CoV-2 and coronaviruses. On the study more broadly: TCR beta CDR3s were sequenced after approximately ten-day antigen culture of PBMCs. Whole-study results and caveats: SARS-CoV-2-driven expansion was significantly weaker in crossreactive than monoreactive clones.

Sequenced by immunoSEQ multiplex PCR; TCRdb stores in-frame clones only, minus some. The data hold some 40,000 clones, with 82% observed a single time. V lost 1 base and J 3 bases, leaving 10 bases between the germline ends. This CDR3 region has 15 residues. The V gene's germline CDR1 is LGHDT and CDR2 YNNKEL (reference sequence). The chain carries TRBV3-1 (or the pseudogene TRBV3-2) and TRBJ1-5; D is uncertain. Sequenced material: naive CD4+ T cells from PBMCs, cultured in vitro. Subset denoted: naive CD4+ T cells isolated by negative enrichment. The receptor comes from an adult with COVID-19. CDR3 sequence (DNA): TGTGCCAGCAGCCAAGGTCCCAGAAACAATCAGCCCCAGCATTTT. It encodes CASSQGPRNNQPQHF.